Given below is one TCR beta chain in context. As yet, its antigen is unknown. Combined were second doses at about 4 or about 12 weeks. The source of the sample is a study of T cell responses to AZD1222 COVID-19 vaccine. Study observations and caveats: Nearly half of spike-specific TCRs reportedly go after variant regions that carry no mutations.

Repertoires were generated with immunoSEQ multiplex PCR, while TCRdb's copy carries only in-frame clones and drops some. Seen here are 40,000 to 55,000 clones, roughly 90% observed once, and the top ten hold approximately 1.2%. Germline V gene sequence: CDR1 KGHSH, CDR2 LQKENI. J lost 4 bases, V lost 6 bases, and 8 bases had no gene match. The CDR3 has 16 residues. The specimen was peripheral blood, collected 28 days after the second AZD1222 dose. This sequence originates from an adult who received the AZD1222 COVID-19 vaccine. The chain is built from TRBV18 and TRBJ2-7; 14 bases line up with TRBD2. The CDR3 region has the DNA TGTGCCAGCTCCCTAACCGGGACTAGCGGGAGTTACGAGCAGTACTTC. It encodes CASSLTGTSGSYEQYF.